Following are 20 T cell receptor beta chains from one sample sequenced in a study of Graves' ophthalmopathy and Graves' hyperthyroidism. Amplified material comprised TCR beta CDR3 regions derived from RNA transcripts. Second-round multiplex PCR came after a first-round RT-PCR that employed HTBI primers. TCRdb independently ran MiXCR on the multiplex PCR reads; one entry per CDR3 protein. The table includes 450,000 or so distinct CDR3 sequences, approximately 15% detected once. Sample: blood. Source of these receptors: a woman aged 25 to 39 with Graves' ophthalmopathy.

This chain uses TRBV4-1 with TRBJ2-7; 13 bases agree with TRBD2. V lost 4 bases, J lost 6 bases, and 9 bases stayed unmatched. The CDR3 is 16 amino acids. Germline V gene lookup returns CDR1 MGHRA and CDR2 YSYEKL. The CDR3 DNA is TGCGCCAGCAGCCGGGAACCCCGACTAGCGGGAGGCGAGCAGTACTTC. Translation gives CASSREPRLAGGEQYF.

This clonotype was recorded a few times. The rearrangement joins TRBV6-1 to TRBJ2-2, with D possibly TRBD1 on 6 matching bases. Germline CDR1 MNHNS, CDR2 SASEGT. This CDR3 region has 14 residues. With 6 bases removed from V and 1 base from J, the gap between germline ends came to 9 bases. The CDR3 DNA reads TGTGCCAGCAGAAGGGGACAGAACACCGGGGAGCTGTTTTTT. Translating gives CASRRGQNTGELFF.

This clonotype was seen ten or more times. The CDR3 nucleotides are TGTGCCAGCAGTTTTACGTTCAGGATGGACGAGCAGTACTTC. Translating gives CASSFTFRMDEQYF. The genes are TRBV28 and TRBJ2-7; the D is unclear. The CDR3 has 14 residues. V lost 3 bases to trimming and J lost 5 bases, with 14 bases between them. CDR1 and CDR2 (germline): MDHEN, SYDVKM.

This clonotype was observed many times. The V gene is TRBV12-3 or TRBV12-4, the J gene TRBJ1-5, with D perhaps matching TRBD1 (6 bases). This CDR3 has 14 residues. V lost 3 bases to trimming and J lost 5 bases, with 11 bases between them. In DNA, the CDR3 is TGTGCCAGCAGTTTGCAAGGGGGGGATCAGCCCCAGCATTTT. Protein: CASSLQGGDQPQHF.

This clonotype has just a few counts. The junction differs from germline at one of its ends, possibly a read error. The chain has TRBV6-1 and TRBJ1-3; D unclear. The germline V gene encodes CDR1 MNHNS and CDR2 SASEGT. This CDR3 spans 16 amino acids. CDR3 in DNA: TGTGCCAGCAGTACGTATGGGAGGTCCAAAGGAAACACCTTATATTTT. This sequence encodes CASSTYGRSKGNTLYF.

This clonotype was seen at least ten times. The chain joins TRBV11-2 to TRBJ1-6, with a weak D call TRBD1 (5 bases). Germline loops: CDR1 SGHAT, CDR2 FQNNGV. The CDR3 consists of 15 residues. V lost 3 bases and J lost 4, with 10 bases in between. The CDR3 DNA reads TGTGCCAGCAGCTTCTCGGGACGGTATAATTCACCCCTCCACTTT. Protein: CASSFSGRYNSPLHF.

In its sample, this clonotype was seen many times. V and J are TRBV5-1 and TRBJ1-1; possible D gene TRBD1, 6 bases. There are 14 residues in the CDR3. Germline V gene data show CDR1 as SGHRS and CDR2 as YFSETQ. Trimming left V 2 bases short and J 7 bases short, with 15 bases between. The CDR3 DNA is TGCGCCAGCAGCTTCTCAGGGGCCGGTGATGAAGCTTTCTTT. It yields the protein CASSFSGAGDEAFF.

This clonotype showed up many times. CDR3 loop: CASSEALPQRQRGGYEQYF. The CDR3 DNA reads as TGTGCCAGCAGTGAAGCGCTTCCTCAAAGACAACGGGGTGGCTACGAGCAGTACTTC. The V call is TRBV6-1, the J call TRBJ2-7; possible D gene TRBD2, 5 bases. The CDR3 consists of 19 residues. Trimming stripped 0 bases from V and 3 bases from J, with 24 bases between. From germline, CDR1 is MNHNS and CDR2 SASEGT.

This clonotype has ten or more counts. V is TRBV6-1 and J is TRBJ1-5; 7 bases agree with TRBD1. Germline V gene lookup returns CDR1 MNHNS and CDR2 SASEGT. The CDR3 is made up of 17 amino acids. V shed 0 bases, J shed 0 bases, and the junction held 5 bases outside the gene matches. The CDR3 nucleotides read TGTGCCAGCAGTGAAGCGGGACAGATCTATAGCAATCAGCCCCAGCATTTT. Translated: CASSEAGQIYSNQPQHF.

This clonotype showed up many times. The CDR3 DNA reads TGCGCCAGCAGCCCTAGGGAGTGGGAGACCCAGTACTTC. Its translation is CASSPREWETQYF. The rearrangement uses TRBV5-1 and TRBJ2-5; weak D call: TRBD2 (5 bases). Germline V gene data show CDR1 as SGHRS and CDR2 as YFSETQ. Trimming pared 4 bases from V and 5 bases from J, leaving 12 bases between. This CDR3 spans 13 amino acids.

The table lists this clonotype with many counts. This chain joins TRBV6-5 and TRBJ2-7, with D possibly being TRBD2 (6 bases). In germline, CDR1 is MNHEY, CDR2 SVGAGI. The germline V and J ends were trimmed by 0 bases and 5 bases, with 11 bases remaining between them. The CDR3 covers 14 residues. The CDR3 DNA reads as TGTGCCAGCAGTTACTCGCGGGGAGGCCACGAGCAGTACTTC. It codes for CASSYSRGGHEQYF.

This clonotype was recorded at least ten times. The chain links TRBV11-2 to TRBJ2-7, with a tentative D call TRBD1 (6 bases). The CDR3 has 17 amino acids. Germline V gene lookup returns CDR1 SGHAT and CDR2 FQNNGV. V gave up 3 bases and J gave up 6 bases, with 24 bases separating them. The CDR3 nucleotides read TGTGCCAGCAGCTTCGGTCTGATGAAGGAGACAGGACTCGAGCAGTACTTC. This codes for CASSFGLMKETGLEQYF.

The chain has TRBV10-2 and TRBJ1-6, with 12 bases aligning to TRBD1. The germline gives CDR1 WSHSY, CDR2 SAAADI. The length of the CDR3 is 16 residues. With 5 bases clipped from V and 8 bases from J, the junction kept 7 bases outside the gene matches. DNA of the CDR3: TGCGCCAGCAGTCCCGGGACAGGGGGCGAGGATTCACCCCTCCACTTT. Translation: CASSPGTGGEDSPLHF.

This clonotype was observed at least ten times. This chain joins TRBV14 and TRBJ1-2; D is perhaps TRBD1 (5 bases). In germline, CDR1 is SGHDN, CDR2 FVKESK. The CDR3 is 13 amino acids. Trimming took 5 bases from V and 5 from J, leaving 12 bases between them. CDR3 nucleotides: TGTGCCAGCAGCGAGAGACAGTCTTATGGCTACACCTTC. Its translation: CASSERQSYGYTF.

The V gene is TRBV4-1, the J gene TRBJ1-3, with D maybe TRBD1 (6 bases). V was clipped by 0 bases and J by 2 bases, with 20 bases between them. CDR1 and CDR2 (germline): MGHRA, YSYEKL. This CDR3 is built from 19 residues. CDR3 amino acids: CASSQDPGFLYRAGNTIYF. In DNA, the CDR3 is TGCGCCAGCAGCCAAGATCCCGGTTTCTTGTACAGGGCTGGAAACACCATATATTTT.

Of note for this clonotype: Germline and junction disagree at one end, which may indicate a read error. The V gene is TRBV5-1, the J gene TRBJ1-2; D not resolved. Germline V gives CDR1 SGHRS, CDR2 YFSETQ. CDR3 length: 16 amino acids. CDR3 DNA sequence: TGCGTCAGCAGCCAGGACGGGGTTTCATTAGACTATGGCTACACCTTC. Its protein is CVSSQDGVSLDYGYTF.

This clonotype was seen a few times. This chain links TRBV5-1 with TRBJ1-3; no definite D call. V was clipped by 1 base and J by 0 bases, with 5 bases between them. Germline-derived CDR1 and CDR2 are SGHRS and YFSETQ. The length of the CDR3 is 14 residues. The CDR3 nucleotides are TGCGCCAGCAGCTTGACCAACTCTGGAAACACCATATATTTT. Translated, it gives CASSLTNSGNTIYF.

The chain employs TRBV12-3 or TRBV12-4 and TRBJ1-5, with D perhaps matching TRBD1 (5 bases). Trimming stripped 5 bases from V and 6 bases from J, with 14 bases between. The CDR3 extends over 14 amino acids. CDR3 nucleotides: TGTGCCAGCAGTCTGGGGCCCTGGGGTCAGCCCCAGCATTTT. Protein: CASSLGPWGQPQHF.

Ten or more counts support this clonotype. V usage is TRBV29-1 and J usage is TRBJ2-7; 7 bases align to TRBD2. The CDR3 is 13 residues long. The trim removed 6 bases at V and 1 base at J, leaving 6 bases unmatched. Germline loops: CDR1 SQVTM, CDR2 ANQGSEA. DNA for the CDR3: TGCAGCGTACTACTAGCGCATTCCTACGAGCAGTACTTC. Residues: CSVLLAHSYEQYF.

The chain links TRBV29-1 to TRBJ1-1; D is ambiguous. CDR1 is SQVTM, CDR2 ANQGSEA, per germline. V was clipped by 4 bases and J by 1 base, with 7 bases between them. The CDR3 sequence is 12 residues long. This chain's CDR3 is CSVGFKNTEAFF. CDR3 sequence (DNA): TGCAGCGTTGGATTTAAGAACACTGAAGCTTTCTTT.